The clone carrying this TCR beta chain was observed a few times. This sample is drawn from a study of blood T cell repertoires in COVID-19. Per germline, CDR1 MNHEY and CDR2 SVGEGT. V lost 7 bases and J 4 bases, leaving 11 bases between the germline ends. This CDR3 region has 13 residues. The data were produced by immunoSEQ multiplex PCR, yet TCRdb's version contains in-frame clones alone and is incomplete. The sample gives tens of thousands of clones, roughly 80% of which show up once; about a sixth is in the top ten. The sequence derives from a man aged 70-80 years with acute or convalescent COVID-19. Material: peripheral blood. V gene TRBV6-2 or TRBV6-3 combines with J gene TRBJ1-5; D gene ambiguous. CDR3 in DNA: TGTGCCAGCACTTATGAGAATAATCAGCCCCAGCATTTT. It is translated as CASTYENNQPQHF.